These 31 T cell receptor beta chains were sequenced from one sample in a study of blood T cells in healthy people across ages. A J-beta primer mix and a sample-barcoded 5' primer were used in a second PCR of about 7 to 12 cycles. TCRdb independently ran MiXCR on the 5' RACE reads; one entry per CDR3 protein. The sample lists about 720,000 distinct CDR3 sequences; around a fifth were seen once. The sequencing input was blood. The receptors were sampled from a man between 70 and 80 years old in good health.

The gene calls are TRBV7-8 and TRBJ2-7, with 12 nucleotides matching TRBD2. Germline V gene sequence: CDR1 SGHVS, CDR2 FQNEAQ. V was clipped by 5 bases and J by 2 bases; unmatched bases: 4. The CDR3 extends over 15 amino acids. The CDR3 spells CASSPSGRAPYEQYF. The DNA of the CDR3 is TGTGCCAGCAGCCCTAGCGGGAGGGCCCCCTACGAGCAGTACTTC.

V usage is TRBV7-8 and J usage is TRBJ2-5, with 10 bases that match TRBD2. The J call may be mistaken, given a closer DNA end match to TRBJ2-7. This CDR3 is built from 15 residues. From germline, CDR1 is SGHVS and CDR2 FQNEAQ. The CDR3 reads CASSNLLAGELEQYF. DNA of the CDR3: TGTGCCAGCAGCAACCTCCTAGCGGGAGAACTCGAGCAGTACTTC.

This clonotype has just a few counts. The V call is TRBV11-2, the J call TRBJ2-1; TRBD1 is a possible D gene (6 bases). The end of the DNA fits TRBJ2-7 better, so the J call may be wrong. Germline CDR1 reads SGHAT; CDR2 reads FQNNGV. The CDR3 runs to 12 residues. The CDR3 DNA is TGTGCCAGTCGGACAGACACCTACGAGCAGTACTTC. This codes for CASRTDTYEQYF.

The rearrangement uses TRBV7-9 and TRBJ2-1, with 11 bases matching TRBD1. Germline values: CDR1 SEHNR, CDR2 FQNEAQ (reference sequence). The CDR3 consists of 18 residues. V was pared by 5 bases and J by 4 bases, with 13 bases of the junction left unmatched. DNA of the CDR3: TGTGCCAGCAGCCCCAGTCCCGGGACAGGGGGGGTTTACAATGAGCAGTTCTTC. It specifies CASSPSPGTGGVYNEQFF.

The chain couples TRBV10-2 to TRBJ1-2, with a weak D call TRBD1 (5 bases). CDR3 length: 14 residues. Germline values: CDR1 WSHSY, CDR2 SAAADI. Between the trimmed V and J ends, which lost 3 bases and 1 base, there was a span of 9 bases. The CDR3 loop is CASSDPGRNYGYTF. CDR3 DNA: TGCGCCAGCAGTGATCCAGGGCGTAACTATGGCTACACCTTC.

The rearrangement links TRBV4-3 to TRBJ2-7; 8 nucleotides agree with TRBD1. The J call is doubtful: the DNA matches TRBJ2-5 better. CDR3 length: 15 residues. Germline CDR1 reads LGHNA; CDR2 reads YSLEER. CDR3 amino acids: CASSHLWDRTETQYF. The CDR3 DNA is TGCGCCAGCAGCCACCTCTGGGACAGGACAGAGACCCAGTACTTC.

The chain is built from TRBV3-1 and TRBJ2-3; a weak D match, TRBD2 (6 bases). The germline V gene encodes CDR1 LGHDT and CDR2 YNNKEL (reference sequence). V was trimmed by 3 bases and J by 1 base, leaving 11 bases between them. This CDR3 has 15 amino acids. In DNA, the CDR3 is TGTGCCAGCAGCCAGGAACAGCGGGGCACAGATACGCAGTATTTT. It is translated as CASSQEQRGTDTQYF.

This clonotype turned up a few times. The chain combines TRBV30 with TRBJ2-1; no firm D call. The germline V gene encodes CDR1 GTSNPN and CDR2 SVGIG (reference sequence). Trimming pared 3 bases from V and 4 bases from J, leaving 7 bases between. The CDR3 loop spans 12 amino acids. CDR3 amino acids: CAWSTHYNEQFF. DNA of the CDR3: TGTGCCTGGAGCACCCATTACAATGAGCAGTTCTTC.

The rearrangement uses TRBV10-3 and TRBJ2-7; D ambiguous. Germline values: CDR1 ENHRY, CDR2 SYGVKD. Trimming removed 6 bases at V and 4 bases at J, with 10 bases between. CDR3 length: 12 amino acids. The CDR3 here is CAISPTGYEQYF. The CDR3, as DNA: TGTGCCATCAGCCCGACCGGTTACGAGCAGTACTTC.

This chain joins TRBV7-2 and TRBJ2-4; 11 nucleotides match TRBD2. The trim removed 5 bases at V and 5 bases at J, leaving 2 bases unmatched. This CDR3 comprises 14 residues. In germline, CDR1 is SGHTA, CDR2 FQGNSA. The CDR3, as DNA: TGTGCCAGCAGCCTGGGACTAGCGGAAAACATTCAGTACTTC. It translates to CASSLGLAENIQYF.

Only a few counts were recorded for this clonotype. The rearrangement uses TRBV21-1 and TRBJ1-5. TRBV21-1 is a pseudogene locus. The CDR3 contains 13 residues. This CDR3 is CARFGGSNQPQHF. CDR3 sequence (DNA): TGTGCCAGGTTTGGCGGCAGCAATCAGCCCCAGCATTTT.

There are many counts of this clonotype. This chain connects TRBV5-1 to TRBJ2-1; 7 nucleotides line up with TRBD2. Per the germline V gene, CDR1 is SGHRS and CDR2 is YFSETQ. V dropped 2 bases and J dropped 4; count of bases not matched to a gene: 3. The CDR3 is 14 amino acids. CDR3 coding DNA: TGCGCCAGCAGCTTAGGGACTACATACAATGAGCAGTTCTTC. This gives the protein CASSLGTTYNEQFF.

The V gene is TRBV20-1, the J gene TRBJ2-3; weak D call: TRBD2 (5 bases). This CDR3 is built from 14 residues. Germline loops: CDR1 DFQATT, CDR2 SNEGSKA (reference sequence). V was shortened by 6 bases and J by 2 bases, with 15 bases between the two germline ends. In DNA form, the CDR3 reads TGCAGTGCCCTTTTCAGCGGTATCACAGATACGCAGTATTTT. It translates to CSALFSGITDTQYF.

About this clonotype: The missing conserved phenylalanine or tryptophan at the end of this CDR3 makes a read error likely. The chain couples TRBV12-3 or TRBV12-4 to TRBJ2-5; D call uncertain. The J call may be mistaken, given a closer DNA end match to TRBJ2-1. The CDR3 contains 14 residues. CDR3 sequence (DNA): TGTGCCAGCAGCCCTCGCGGACCTAACAATGAGCAGTTCCTC. It is translated as CASSPRGPNNEQFL.

V usage is TRBV27 and J usage is TRBJ2-7, with no clear D. The V gene's germline CDR1 is MNHEY and CDR2 SMNVEV (reference sequence). CDR3 length: 13 residues. V was trimmed by 6 bases and J by 7 bases, leaving 16 bases between them. The CDR3 bases are TGTGCCAGCAGCTTCCCGACCCAGAGTGAGCAGTACTTC. It specifies CASSFPTQSEQYF.

The chain is built from TRBV6-2 or TRBV6-3 and TRBJ1-3; D gene ambiguous. The CDR3 loop spans 13 amino acids. Germline V CDR1 and CDR2: MNHEY, SVGEGT. V was cut by 4 bases and J by 7 bases, with 11 bases left in between. CDR3 region: CASSSGLRNTIYF. The CDR3 DNA reads TGTGCCAGCAGTTCTGGACTTCGGAACACCATATATTTT.

J is TRBJ1-3 and V is TRBV12-3 or TRBV12-4; D unclear. The CDR3 is 15 residues long. Trimming cost V 3 bases and J 0 bases, with 9 bases left between them. CDR3 DNA sequence: TGTGCCAGCAGTTTTTCGTCAAACTCTGGAAACACCATATATTTT. Its protein product is CASSFSSNSGNTIYF.

V is TRBV5-1 and J is TRBJ2-1, with TRBD2 identical over 7 bases. In germline, CDR1 is SGHRS, CDR2 YFSETQ. This CDR3 has 20 residues. The ends lost 4 bases at V and 0 bases at J; junction bases unmatched: 19. The CDR3 sequence is CASSAEREDTRLSSYNEQFF. In DNA, the CDR3 is TGCGCCAGCAGCGCAGAGCGGGAAGACACCAGATTGAGCTCCTACAATGAGCAGTTCTTC.

This clonotype was picked up a small number of times. The V and J genes are TRBV27 and TRBJ2-1; 13 bases match TRBD2. J was trimmed by 6 bases and V by 5 bases; bases with no gene match: 4. This CDR3 contains 15 residues. Germline CDR1 reads MNHEY; CDR2 reads SMNVEV (reference sequence). CDR3: CASSNGLAGVNEQFF. The CDR3 DNA sequence: TGTGCCAGCAGTAATGGACTAGCGGGGGTCAATGAGCAGTTCTTC.

This clonotype was observed a handful of times. The chain is built from TRBV29-1 and TRBJ1-2, with 11 bases identical to TRBD1. This CDR3 comprises 15 residues. Germline V CDR1 and CDR2: SQVTM, ANQGSEA. V lost 0 bases to trimming and J lost 8 bases; unmatched junction nucleotides: 8. CDR3 in DNA: TGCAGCGTTGAAGACTACACCAGGACAGGGGGCGGCTACACCTTC. This gives the protein CSVEDYTRTGGGYTF.

This clonotype was picked up one time. This chain joins TRBV9 and TRBJ1-1; D ambiguous. The germline V and J ends were trimmed by 4 bases and 3 bases, with 19 bases remaining between them. Germline CDR1 reads SGDLS; CDR2 reads YYNGEE. The CDR3 loop spans 16 amino acids. The CDR3 DNA is TGTGCCAGCAGCCCCAACGAGAACCTTTTGTACACTGAAGCTTTCTTT. Its protein product is CASSPNENLLYTEAFF.

This clonotype was observed a handful of times. V is TRBV6-1 and J is TRBJ1-1; D is uncertain. Between the trimmed V and J ends, which lost 4 bases and 0 bases, there was a span of 6 bases. The germline V gene encodes CDR1 MNHNS and CDR2 SASEGT. The CDR3 sequence is 13 residues long. The DNA of the CDR3 is TGTGCCAGCAGTGGTACCATGAACACTGAAGCTTTCTTT. Translated, it gives CASSGTMNTEAFF.

V gene TRBV28 combines with J gene TRBJ2-7; a weak D match, TRBD1 (6 bases). Looked up from germline, CDR1 is MDHEN and CDR2 is SYDVKM. The CDR3 is 11 residues long. V gave up 6 bases and J gave up 6 bases, with 9 bases separating them. CDR3 sequence: CASRDSTEQYF. Written as DNA, the CDR3 is TGTGCCAGCAGGGACAGTACCGAGCAGTACTTC.

The chain is built from TRBV10-3 and TRBJ1-2; D might be TRBD1 (5 bases). Germline V CDR1 and CDR2: ENHRY, SYGVKD. This CDR3 has 13 residues. V gave up 2 bases and J gave up 3 bases, with 7 bases separating them. In DNA form, the CDR3 reads TGTGCCATCAGTGAGGACAGTTACTATGGCTACACCTTC. The encoded protein is CAISEDSYYGYTF.

The chain employs TRBV6-5 and TRBJ2-1, with 9 bases fitting TRBD2. This CDR3 spans 14 amino acids. J was trimmed by 10 bases and V by 2 bases; bases with no gene match: 6. Germline CDR1 reads MNHEY; CDR2 reads SVGAGI. The CDR3 DNA reads as TGTGCCAGCAGTTACCGGCGGGAGGGTCGGGAGCAGTTCTTC. Translating it yields CASSYRREGREQFF.

The sample holds a few counts of this clonotype. The chain has TRBV2 and TRBJ1-6; perhaps TRBD1 as D (6 bases). The germline CDR1 and CDR2 sequences are SNHLY and FYNNEI. V shed 6 bases and J shed 9 bases, with 24 bases lying between them. The CDR3 covers 17 residues. The CDR3 coding sequence is TGTGCCAGCAGCCCTAGGACAGTTGCCCCTGTGGGTTCACCCCTCCACTTT. This gives the protein CASSPRTVAPVGSPLHF.

This clonotype was counted a few times. The chain carries TRBV12-3 or TRBV12-4 and TRBJ1-1; a possible D gene is TRBD1 (6 bases). This CDR3 has 14 residues. The V end lost 6 bases, the J end lost 5 bases, and 16 bases lay between the germline ends. CDR3 DNA: TGTGCCAGCAGCCTCAGGGGTGGGGGGACTGAAGCTTTCTTT. Translated, it gives CASSLRGGGTEAFF.

The chain combines TRBV14 with TRBJ1-4; TRBD1 aligns across 7 bases. Germline CDR1 SGHDN, CDR2 FVKESK. This CDR3 comprises 13 residues. With V trimmed by 2 bases and J by 14 bases, 8 bases remained unmatched. The CDR3 DNA reads as TGTGCCAGCAGCCAACAAATGGGGACAGCTCTGTTTTTT. This codes for CASSQQMGTALFF.

The chain links TRBV12-3 or TRBV12-4 to TRBJ1-2; D uncertain. The germline V and J ends were trimmed by 6 bases and 5 bases, with 13 bases remaining between them. This CDR3 region has 13 residues. DNA of the CDR3: TGTGCCAGCAGCCTAGGGAATGTGTATGGCTACACCTTC. Translating gives CASSLGNVYGYTF.

This clonotype was detected many times. The CDR3 DNA sequence: TGTGCCAGCAGTTTAGGCAGCCATTACAATGAGCAGTTCTTC. It specifies CASSLGSHYNEQFF. The V call is TRBV28, the J call TRBJ2-1; D is undetermined. V lost 2 bases to trimming and J lost 4 bases, with 9 bases between them. Germline CDR1 MDHEN, CDR2 SYDVKM. CDR3 length equals 14 residues.

This clonotype has more than one count but fewer than ten. The chain uses TRBV28 and TRBJ2-7; 8 bases match TRBD2. Per the germline V gene, CDR1 is MDHEN and CDR2 is SYDVKM. The CDR3 extends over 14 amino acids. J lost 5 bases, V lost 4 bases, and 7 bases had no gene match. CDR3 in amino acids: CASSSGLVIHEQYF. The CDR3, as DNA: TGTGCCAGCAGTTCGGGACTAGTAATCCACGAGCAGTACTTC. The variable domain in full, completed from reference TRBV28 and TRBJ2-7, reads DVKVTQSSRYLVKRTGEKVFLECVQDMDHENMFWYRQDPGLGLRLIYFSYDVKMKEKGDIPEGYSVSREKKERFSLILESASTNQTSMYLCASSSGLVIHEQYFGPGTRLTVT.